This T cell receptor beta chain emerged from a study of shared clonotypes between healthy human individuals. The CDR3 runs 13 residues. Trimming took 2 bases from V and 4 from J, leaving 7 bases between them. Looked up from germline, CDR1 is SGHDT and CDR2 is YYEEEE. Deep-level running was used for the assay. Ten immunoSEQ deep assay plates were used to sequence the DNA of unsorted PBMCs. In the source study's methods: Filtering differed because ImmunoSEQ produced junction-only sequences that carried no quality scores. Profiling relied on immunoSEQ multiplex PCR, and the TCRdb table lists in-frame clones only, not all of them. The V and J calls and clone size are taken from that table; D and trimming were inferred from the DNA. The table records fewer than 600,000 clones, 70% to 80% of them present only once.

Sequenced input: PBMCs. V is TRBV5-6 and J is TRBJ2-1, with D uncertain. This sequence was found in a woman in her thirties or forties in good health. Some clones in this sample may be carry-over from other donors' samples. CDR3 sequence: CASSFRLYNEQFF. For the CDR3, the DNA is TGTGCCAGCAGCTTCAGGCTATACAATGAGCAGTTCTTC. Supplemented by reference TRBV5-6 and TRBJ2-1, the full variable domain reads DAGVTQSPTHLIKTRGQQVTLRCSPKSGHDTVSWYQQALGQGPQFIFQYYEEEERQRGNFPDRFSGHQFPNYSSELNVNALLLGDSALYLCASSFRLYNEQFFGPGTRLTVL.